These 26 T cell receptor beta chains were all obtained from the same sample, sequenced in a study of T cell clusters in autoimmune cytopenias. Tens of thousands of genome equivalents of blood DNA were amplified for TRB. One tube held mixed TRB-A and TRB-B primer pools for touch-down PCR. Reprocessing the multiplex PCR reads, TCRdb reports a single entry for every CDR3 protein and omits DNA. The specimen's table records 8,000 or so distinct CDR3 sequences. The material sequenced was peripheral blood. The receptors derive from a human donor with an autoimmune cytopenia or autoimmune hepatitis (not recorded which).

The genes are TRBV28 and TRBJ1-2. Germline V gene lookup returns CDR1 MDHEN and CDR2 SYDVKM. The length of the CDR3 is 13 residues. The CDR3 is CANKDNTNYGYTF.

This rearrangement joins TRBV27 to TRBJ2-5; TCRdb's D call, TRBD1, is unchecked because there is no DNA. The CDR3 is 14 amino acids. CDR1 and CDR2 (germline): MNHEY, SMNVEV (reference sequence). This CDR3 reads CASSYEQGGGTQYF.

The V gene is TRBV6-5, the J gene TRBJ2-3. The CDR3 loop spans 17 amino acids. Germline lookup yields CDR1 MNHEY and CDR2 SVGAGI. The CDR3 loop is CASSQLGLAGGTDTQYF.

V gene TRBV6-1 combines with J gene TRBJ1-4; TCRdb proposes TRBD1, but this gene call is untestable without DNA. The CDR3 runs 15 residues. CDR1 MNHNS and CDR2 SASEGT come from the germline V gene. The CDR3 region is CASNYLTGGSEKLFF.

The chain uses TRBV7-9 and TRBJ1-2; there is no DNA to check the TCRdb D call of TRBD1. Germline-derived CDR1 and CDR2 are SEHNR and FQNEAQ (reference sequence). The CDR3 is 15 amino acids. CDR3 region: CASSSLGQGDYGYTF.

V gene TRBV12-3 or TRBV12-4 combines with J gene TRBJ2-7. The CDR3 extends over 13 amino acids. The CDR3 sequence is CASSLAQRTSQYF.

CDR3 loop: CASSVSQGATEAFF. The V call is TRBV6-4, the J call TRBJ1-1; TCRdb's D gene call, TRBD1, goes unchecked for lack of DNA. The V gene's germline CDR1 is MRHNA and CDR2 SNTAGT. This CDR3 has 14 residues.

The chain couples TRBV12-3 or TRBV12-4 to TRBJ2-7; TCRdb designates TRBD1, a call that cannot be tested without DNA. This CDR3 contains 14 residues. The CDR3 region is CASSLVGTPYEQYF.

The gene calls are TRBV6-1 and TRBJ1-5. Germline lookup yields CDR1 MNHNS and CDR2 SASEGT. The CDR3 extends over 15 amino acids. CDR3 sequence reads: CASSYKIGSNQPQHF.

This clonotype shows up as medium-sized by frequency. The chain combines TRBV29-1 with TRBJ1-2. The CDR3 covers 12 residues. Per germline, CDR1 SQVTM and CDR2 ANQGSEA. The CDR3 sequence is CSVVRAASGYTF.

V and J are TRBV28 and TRBJ2-1; TCRdb proposes TRBD1, but this gene call is untestable without DNA. Germline V gene sequence: CDR1 MDHEN, CDR2 SYDVKM. This CDR3 spans 14 amino acids. This chain's CDR3 is CASSFMDRINEQFF.

Its frequency marks this clonotype as medium-sized (0.01 to 0.1%). The chain carries TRBV19 and TRBJ1-2; TCRdb indicates TRBD1, and absent DNA this call remains unverified. The CDR3 extends over 14 amino acids. Germline CDR1 is LNHDA and CDR2 is SQIVND (reference sequence). CDR3 protein: CASSDPGQKYGYTF.

The V gene is TRBV12-3 or TRBV12-4, the J gene TRBJ2-7; the D gene TCRdb calls, TRBD1, cannot be checked with no DNA. This CDR3 spans 15 amino acids. CDR3: CASSPGQGLPYEQYF.

The CDR3 loop reads CASRDRGDYGYTF. V gene TRBV5-8 combines with J gene TRBJ1-2; lacking DNA, the TRBD1 call made by TCRdb goes unchecked. The germline V gene has CDR1 SGHTS and CDR2 YDEGEE. This CDR3 is 13 amino acids long.

The CDR3 loop is CASSLETGSTEAFF. The chain uses TRBV6-5 and TRBJ1-1; as DNA is missing, the TRBD1 call by TCRdb cannot be tested. This CDR3 is built from 14 residues. Per germline, CDR1 MNHEY and CDR2 SVGAGI.

The chain combines TRBV6-5 with TRBJ1-2; TCRdb returns TRBD1, unconfirmable since there is no DNA. The CDR3 has 12 residues. CDR1 is MNHEY and CDR2 is SVGAGI in the germline V gene. The CDR3 sequence: CASGGAGYGYTF.

This clonotype is classed as medium-sized by frequency. The rearrangement links TRBV12-3 or TRBV12-4 to TRBJ2-2; TCRdb names TRBD1, which stays unverified in the absence of DNA. The CDR3 spans 14 residues. The CDR3 sequence: CASRPGQNTGELFF.

Judged by frequency, this clonotype is medium-sized. The CDR3 reads CSAHRGQETQYF. The chain couples TRBV29-1 to TRBJ2-5; the D call from TCRdb, TRBD1, cannot be confirmed without DNA. This CDR3 region has 12 residues. CDR1 and CDR2 from the germline V gene are SQVTM and ANQGSEA.

The rearrangement joins TRBV19 to TRBJ1-1. Germline values: CDR1 LNHDA, CDR2 SQIVND (reference sequence). This CDR3 has 13 amino acids. CDR3 amino acids: CASSIAGITEAFF.

The chain has TRBV20-1 and TRBJ1-5; there is no DNA to check the TCRdb D call of TRBD1. CDR3 length: 13 amino acids. Per germline, CDR1 DFQATT and CDR2 SNEGSKA (reference sequence). The CDR3 spells CSAPDSRNQPQHF.

CDR3 protein: CASSILGQGDTDTQYF. The chain links TRBV13 to TRBJ2-3; the TRBD1 assignment by TCRdb is unverifiable without DNA. Germline V gene data show CDR1 as PRHDT and CDR2 as FYEKMQ (reference sequence). The CDR3 contains 16 residues.

In terms of frequency, this clonotype is medium-sized. This chain links TRBV29-1 with TRBJ1-2; TCRdb picks TRBD1, but there is no DNA to check that call. Germline V lookup: CDR1 SQVTM, CDR2 ANQGSEA. The CDR3 contains 14 residues. CDR3 residues: CSVENQGWAYGYTF.

The chain links TRBV30 to TRBJ2-1; TCRdb's D gene call, TRBD2, goes unchecked for lack of DNA. Germline V gives CDR1 GTSNPN, CDR2 SVGIG (reference sequence). CDR3 length: 13 amino acids. CDR3 in amino acids: CAWNSGRANEQFF. The variable domain in full, with the rest retrieved from reference TRBV30 and TRBJ2-1, is SQTIHQWPATLVQPVGSPLSLECTVEGTSNPNLYWYRQAAGRGLQLLFYSVGIGQISSEVPQNLSASRPQDRQFILSSKKLLLSDSGFYLCAWNSGRANEQFFGPGTRLTVL.

V and J are TRBV12-3 or TRBV12-4 and TRBJ2-2; there is no DNA to check the TCRdb D call of TRBD2. The CDR3 loop spans 17 amino acids. Here the CDR3 reads CASSSVRGLAATGELFF.

CDR3 amino acids: CAISFEGTDTQYF. This sequence joins TRBV10-3 and TRBJ2-3; TCRdb indicates TRBD1, and absent DNA this call remains unverified. From germline, CDR1 is ENHRY and CDR2 SYGVKD. The CDR3 has 13 residues.

By frequency, this clonotype registers medium-sized (0.01 to 0.1%). This sequence joins TRBV7-9 and TRBJ2-1. CDR1 is SEHNR and CDR2 is FQNEAQ in the germline V gene (reference sequence). CDR3 size: 15 residues. CDR3: CASSLVANRNNEQFF.